This is a list of T cell receptor beta chains from one sample in a study of T cell responses to AZD1222 COVID-19 vaccine. Measured with immunoSEQ multiplex PCR; TCRdb has only the in-frame clones, and not every one. The table records fewer than 200,000 clones, 85% to 95% of them present only once. The input for sequencing was peripheral blood, taken 28 days after the second AZD1222 dose. These receptors came from an adult who received the AZD1222 COVID-19 vaccine. Each CDR3 is given with its conserved first and last residue.

TRBJ2-7,12,TRBV6-5,CASSSTSYEQYF
TRBJ1-2,15,TRBV3-1/TRBV3-2,CASSLSPVRVYGYTF
TRBJ1-6,18,TRBV9,CASSGGTGKGSYNSPLHF
TRBJ1-1,16,TRBV27,CASRSWDRIMNTEAFF
TRBJ1-5,17,TRBV3-1/TRBV3-2,CASSRSRDRGSNQPQHF
TRBJ2-7,18,TRBV18,CASSPPFLSADSSYEQYF
TRBJ1-1,15,TRBV15,CATSRGGRLNTEAFF
TRBJ1-5,18,TRBV19,CASSIGGTGSHSNQPQHF
TRBJ2-2,16,TRBV5-1,CASRLLAGFDTGELFF
TRBJ1-6,14,TRBV3-1/TRBV3-2,CASSLIGKDSPLHF
TRBJ2-7,16,TRBV4-3,CASSQERERGVYEQYF
TRBJ2-4,18,TRBV4-3,CASSQDHSRYWAKNIQYF
TRBJ2-7,16,TRBV5-1,CASSLNRQAKTYEQYF
TRBJ1-2,14,TRBV5-6,CASSPTQGNYGYTF
TRBJ1-3,18,TRBV10-3,CAIRAPSGGHLGGNTIYF
TRBJ1-2,13,TRBV19,CASSYRTPGGYTF
TRBJ1-1,11,TRBV30,CAWSPLTEAFF
TRBJ1-5,14,TRBV6-5,CASSLGPRNQPQHF
TRBJ2-2,15,TRBV6-1,CASSERTGSPGELFF
TRBJ1-2,13,TRBV5-6,CASSLEGLYGYTF
TRBJ1-3,15,TRBV10-3,CAISEGLRSGNTIYF
TRBJ1-1,13,TRBV4-1,CASRLGGWTEAFF
TRBJ2-2,17,TRBV5-1,CASSTGQRYANTGELFF
TRBJ1-4,18,TRBV5-1,CASSFQTPGRTTNEKLFF
TRBJ2-1,16,TRBV7-2,CASSSTGGTFGNEQFF
TRBJ2-5,16,TRBV5-1,CASSPYGWGADETQYF
TRBJ2-1,10,TRBV6-1,CASSGATGFF